Following are 5 T cell receptor beta chains from one sample sequenced in a study of OX40 agonist ivuxolimab in advanced cancers. Library method: the immunoSEQ multiplex PCR assay. TCRdb mirrors the immuneACCESS table, restricted to in-frame sequences. Some clones are absent from its copies; in checked studies, under half trace to an unresolved V gene, and the reason for the others is unknown. The sample data list tens of thousands of clones, and around 87% of these were observed just once. Of the sample, approximately 1.3% falls within the top ten clones. The sequencing here drew on CD4+ or CD8+ T cells sorted from blood, taken in a trial of the OX40 agonist ivuxolimab. Receptors were obtained from an adult with an advanced solid tumor such as melanoma, head and neck, liver or kidney cancer.

The chain joins TRBV5-1 to TRBJ1-1; D may be TRBD1 (6 bases). Looked up from germline, CDR1 is SGHRS and CDR2 is YFSETQ. The CDR3 spans 14 residues. Trimming left V 1 base short and J 1 base short, with 8 bases between. CDR3: CASSLWGANTEAFF. The CDR3 DNA follows: TGCGCCAGCAGCTTGTGGGGGGCGAACACTGAAGCTTTCTTT. Filled out from reference TRBV5-1 and TRBJ1-1, the complete variable domain reads KAGVTQTPRYLIKTRGQQVTLSCSPISGHRSVSWYQQTPGQGLQFLFEYFSETQRNKGNFPGRFSGRQFSNSRSEMNVSTLELGDSALYLCASSLWGANTEAFFGQGTRLTVV.

The chain combines TRBV6-1 with TRBJ2-1; possibly TRBD1 for D (6 bases). Looked up from germline, CDR1 is MNHNS and CDR2 is SASEGT. The CDR3 has 13 amino acids. V gave up 5 bases and J gave up 10 bases, with 15 bases separating them. CDR3 residues: CASSRTGTSEQFF. In nucleotides, the CDR3 is TGTGCCAGCAGTCGTACCGGGACATCCGAGCAGTTCTTC.

This chain joins TRBV28 and TRBJ2-3; possible D gene TRBD1, 7 bases. Trimming left V 8 bases short and J 6 bases short, with 18 bases between. The CDR3 length is 14 residues. The V gene's germline CDR1 is MDHEN and CDR2 SYDVKM. The CDR3 protein is CASFPGGRSDTQYF. The CDR3 nucleotides are TGTGCCAGCTTCCCAGGGGGGCGTTCGGATACGCAGTATTTT.

The chain is built from TRBV7-9 and TRBJ1-2, with 8 bases matching TRBD1. The J segment lost 5 bases and the V segment lost 4 bases, leaving 9 bases of the junction unmatched. This CDR3 has 15 residues. CDR1 is SEHNR and CDR2 is FQNEAQ in the germline V gene (reference sequence). The CDR3 DNA sequence: TGTGCCAGCAGCTCGGACAGGGTGGTTACGTATGGCTACACCTTC. Protein sequence: CASSSDRVVTYGYTF.

This chain connects TRBV29-1 to TRBJ1-4, with D unclear. This CDR3 contains 12 residues. Trimming stripped 5 bases from V and 6 bases from J, with 10 bases between. Germline values: CDR1 SQVTM, CDR2 ANQGSEA. CDR3 amino acids: CSVQTGDEKLFF. DNA of the CDR3: TGCAGCGTTCAAACGGGCGATGAAAAACTGTTTTTT.